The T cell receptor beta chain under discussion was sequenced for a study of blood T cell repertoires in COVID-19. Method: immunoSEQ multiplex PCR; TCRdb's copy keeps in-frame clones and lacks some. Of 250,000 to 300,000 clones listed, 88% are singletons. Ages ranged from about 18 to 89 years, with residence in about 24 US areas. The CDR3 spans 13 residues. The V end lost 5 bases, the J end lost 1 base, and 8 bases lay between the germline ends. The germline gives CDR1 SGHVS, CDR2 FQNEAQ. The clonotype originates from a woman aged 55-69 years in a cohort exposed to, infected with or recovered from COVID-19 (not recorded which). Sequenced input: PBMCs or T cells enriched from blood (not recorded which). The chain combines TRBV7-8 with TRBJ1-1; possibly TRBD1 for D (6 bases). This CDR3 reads CASSRDTNTEAFF. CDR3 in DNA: TGTGCCAGCAGCCGGGACACGAACACTGAAGCTTTCTTT.